The T cell receptor beta chain described here comes from a study of CXCR3-negative and CXCR3-positive naive CD8 T cells. Study conclusions and caveats: More hydrophobic TRB CDR3s were found in CXCR3-positive naive cells than in CXCR3-negative naive cells. Memory cells differed in TRBV-TRBJ usage, but naive CXCR3-negative and CXCR3-positive cells had similar usage.

A remark on this clonotype: Its antigen remains unidentified.

Germline assignment: CDR1 SGHVS and CDR2 FQNEAQ. The CDR3 totals 15 residues. 5' RACE that incorporated UMI labels was used to prepare the TRB cDNA libraries. Using the 5' RACE reads, TCRdb records one entry per CDR3 protein without DNA. The record lists more than 50,000 distinct CDR3 sequences, of which the ten most abundant hold approximately 0.43%. Source material: naive CXCR3- CD8+ T cells from blood. The subset is: CD45RO-CCR7+CD27+CD95- naive CD8+ T cells lacking CXCR3 (TNR3-). The genes are TRBV7-8 and TRBJ2-2; TCRdb indicates TRBD2, and absent DNA this call remains unverified. This TCR came from a human donor in good health. Some clones in this sample may be carry-over from other donors' samples. CDR3 residues: CASSPGLVNTGELFF.